These T cell receptor beta chains were read from a single sample in a study of T cell responses to AZD1222 COVID-19 vaccine. Sequenced by immunoSEQ multiplex PCR; TCRdb stores in-frame clones only, minus some. This table holds some 110,000 clones, 75% to 90% found once. The sequencing used peripheral blood, collected 28 days after the second AZD1222 dose. These receptor sequences come from an adult who received the AZD1222 COVID-19 vaccine. Each CDR3 is given without its conserved first and last residue.

v_gene	j_gene	CDR3aa
TRBV15	TRBJ2-5	ATSRATTGGRETQY
TRBV7-9	TRBJ2-1	ASSLSLAGAYNEQF
TRBV5-1	TRBJ2-1	ASSLELARDEQF
TRBV1	TRBJ1-1	TSSQDVGGRDTEAF
TRBV27	TRBJ2-1	ASSGDGRPSYNEQF
TRBV11-3	TRBJ2-1	ASSLANEQF
TRBV30	TRBJ1-1	AWSVGAANTEAF
TRBV19	TRBJ2-7	ASSPGSPGSYEQY
TRBV6-5	TRBJ2-7	ASRSLKTYEQY
TRBV18	TRBJ2-7	ASSPRHLGSYEQY
TRBV7-2	TRBJ2-7	ASNLGRESYEQY
TRBV27	TRBJ2-2	ASSPTSGRPNTGELF
TRBV6-6	TRBJ2-1	ASSYSAGPHNEQF
TRBV7-2	TRBJ2-7	ASSLVGASGSYEQY
TRBV5-3	TRBJ1-2	ARSRDRECGYT
TRBV5-1	TRBJ2-7	ASSLGSSGSYEQY
TRBV6-5	TRBJ1-6	ASSWDGRDNSPLH
TRBV6-5	TRBJ1-6	ASSYPDSPLH
TRBV7-3	TRBJ1-2	ASSLSPAGGYT
TRBV21-1	TRBJ2-7	ASSSVERTGISYEQY
TRBV2	TRBJ2-7	ASSEQVRGYEQY
TRBV18	TRBJ2-7	ASSPGPPYEQY
TRBV9	TRBJ2-5	ASSHSGGVRETQY
TRBV5-1	TRBJ2-7	ASSLVGYGGYEQY
TRBV29-1	TRBJ2-3	SVGEGTDTQY
TRBV28	TRBJ1-2	ASTTLSSNYGYT
TRBV7-9	TRBJ2-2	ASSLTSTGELF
TRBV6-5	TRBJ2-4	ASTPPGQGNIQY
TRBV2	TRBJ1-1	ASSAARANTEAF
TRBV29-1	TRBJ1-2	SGDSNYGYT
TRBV11-2	TRBJ2-7	ASSLGLAGGAYEQY
TRBV10-1	TRBJ1-1	ASSESGTNTEAF
TRBV11-2	TRBJ2-7	ASSGPRQGIYEQY
TRBV7-2	TRBJ2-7	ASSLWTSGSGYYEQY
TRBV5-4	TRBJ1-6	ASREAYNSPLH
TRBV5-4	TRBJ1-2	ASSLDPDRLLYGYT